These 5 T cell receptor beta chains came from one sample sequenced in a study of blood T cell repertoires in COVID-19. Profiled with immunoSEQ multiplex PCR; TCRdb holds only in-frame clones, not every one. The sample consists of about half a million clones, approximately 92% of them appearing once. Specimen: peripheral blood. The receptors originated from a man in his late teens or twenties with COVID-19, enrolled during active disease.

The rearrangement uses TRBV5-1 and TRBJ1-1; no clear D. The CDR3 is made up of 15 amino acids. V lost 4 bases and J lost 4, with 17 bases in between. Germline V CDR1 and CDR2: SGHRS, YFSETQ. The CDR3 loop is CASSPEAGVGTEAFF. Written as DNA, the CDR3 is TGCGCCAGCAGCCCCGAGGCGGGAGTGGGCACTGAAGCTTTCTTT.

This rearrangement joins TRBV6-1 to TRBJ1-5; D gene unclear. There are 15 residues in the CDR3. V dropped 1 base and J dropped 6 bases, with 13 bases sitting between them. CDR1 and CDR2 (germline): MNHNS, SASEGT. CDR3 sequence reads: CASSEEDNAGQPQHF. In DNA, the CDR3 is TGTGCCAGCAGTGAAGAAGACAACGCGGGTCAGCCCCAGCATTTT.

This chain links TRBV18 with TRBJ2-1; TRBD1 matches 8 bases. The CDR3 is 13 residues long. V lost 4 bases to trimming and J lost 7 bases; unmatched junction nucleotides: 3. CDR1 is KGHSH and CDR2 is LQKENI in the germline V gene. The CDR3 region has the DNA TGTGCCAGCTCACATGACAGGGGAAATGAGCAGTTCTTC. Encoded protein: CASSHDRGNEQFF.

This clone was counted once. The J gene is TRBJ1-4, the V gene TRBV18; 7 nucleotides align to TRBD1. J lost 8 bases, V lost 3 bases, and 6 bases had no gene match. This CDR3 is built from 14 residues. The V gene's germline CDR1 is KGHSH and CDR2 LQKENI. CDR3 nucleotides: TGTGCCAGCTCACCGGCGGCAGGGGGGGAAAAACTGTTTTTT. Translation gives CASSPAAGGEKLFF.

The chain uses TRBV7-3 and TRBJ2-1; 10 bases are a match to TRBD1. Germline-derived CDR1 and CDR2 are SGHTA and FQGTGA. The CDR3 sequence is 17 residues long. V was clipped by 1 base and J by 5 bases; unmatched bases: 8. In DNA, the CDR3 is TGTGCCAGCAGCTTAATTGGGGGACAGGGGTTCGACAATGAGCAGTTCTTC. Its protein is CASSLIGGQGFDNEQFF.